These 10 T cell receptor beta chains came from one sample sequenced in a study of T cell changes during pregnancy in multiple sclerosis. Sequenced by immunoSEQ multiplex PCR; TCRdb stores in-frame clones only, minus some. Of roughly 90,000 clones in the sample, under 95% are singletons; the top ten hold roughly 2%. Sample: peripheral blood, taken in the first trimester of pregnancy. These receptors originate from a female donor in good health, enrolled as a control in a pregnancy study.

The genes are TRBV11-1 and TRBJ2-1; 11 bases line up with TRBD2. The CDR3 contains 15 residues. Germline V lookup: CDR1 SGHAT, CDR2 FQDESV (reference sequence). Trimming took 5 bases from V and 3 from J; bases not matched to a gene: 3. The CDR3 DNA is TGTGCCAGCAGCCCCCTAGCGGGGGGCTACAATGAGCAGTTCTTC. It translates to CASSPLAGGYNEQFF.

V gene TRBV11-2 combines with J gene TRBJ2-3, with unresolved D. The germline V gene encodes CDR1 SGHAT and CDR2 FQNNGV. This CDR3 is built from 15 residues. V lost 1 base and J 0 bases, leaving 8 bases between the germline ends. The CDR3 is CASSLAVLSTDTQYF. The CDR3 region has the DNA TGTGCCAGCAGCTTAGCAGTTCTTAGCACAGATACGCAGTATTTT.

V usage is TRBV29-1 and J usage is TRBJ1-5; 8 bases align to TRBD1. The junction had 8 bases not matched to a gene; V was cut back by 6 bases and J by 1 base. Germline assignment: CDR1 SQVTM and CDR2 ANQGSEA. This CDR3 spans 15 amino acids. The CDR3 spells CSVADRVESNQPQHF. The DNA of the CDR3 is TGCAGCGTCGCGGACAGGGTTGAGAGCAATCAGCCCCAGCATTTT.

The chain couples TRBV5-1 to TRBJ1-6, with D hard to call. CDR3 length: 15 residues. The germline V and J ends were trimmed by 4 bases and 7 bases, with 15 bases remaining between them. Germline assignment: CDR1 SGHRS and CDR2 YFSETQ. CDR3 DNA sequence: TGCGCCAGCAGCCCCACGGAGGGCAGGAATTCACCCCTCCACTTT. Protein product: CASSPTEGRNSPLHF. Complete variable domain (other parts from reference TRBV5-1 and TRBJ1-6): KAGVTQTPRYLIKTRGQQVTLSCSPISGHRSVSWYQQTPGQGLQFLFEYFSETQRNKGNFPGRFSGRQFSNSRSEMNVSTLELGDSALYLCASSPTEGRNSPLHFGNGTRLTVT.

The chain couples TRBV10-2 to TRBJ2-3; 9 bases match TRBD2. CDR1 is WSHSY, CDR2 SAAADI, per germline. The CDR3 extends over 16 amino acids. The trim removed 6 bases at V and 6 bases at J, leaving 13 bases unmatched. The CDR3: CASRGGASGALDTQYF. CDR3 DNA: TGCGCCAGCAGGGGGGGGGCTAGCGGGGCCTTGGATACGCAGTATTTT.

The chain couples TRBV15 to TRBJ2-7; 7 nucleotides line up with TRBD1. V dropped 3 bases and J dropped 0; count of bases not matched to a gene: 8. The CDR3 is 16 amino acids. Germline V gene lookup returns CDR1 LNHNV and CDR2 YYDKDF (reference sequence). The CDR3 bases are TGTGCCACCAGCAGTATCCCAGGGGGTCGCTCCTACGAGCAGTACTTC. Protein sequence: CATSSIPGGRSYEQYF.

The DNA of the CDR3 is TGTGCCAGCTATGGGACAGGGAGAGTCATTCAGTACTTC. Translation gives CASYGTGRVIQYF. The chain joins TRBV2 to TRBJ2-4; 9 bases map to TRBD1. This CDR3 comprises 13 residues. Trimming cost V 8 bases and J 9 bases; bases outside gene matches: 8. Germline values: CDR1 SNHLY, CDR2 FYNNEI.

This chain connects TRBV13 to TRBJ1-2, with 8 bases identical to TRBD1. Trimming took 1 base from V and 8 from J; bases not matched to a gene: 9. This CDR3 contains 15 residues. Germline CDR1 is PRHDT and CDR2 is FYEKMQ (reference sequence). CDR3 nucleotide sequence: TGTGCCAGCAGCTTAGAAGTCAGGGGGCCTGGGGGCTACACCTTC. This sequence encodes CASSLEVRGPGGYTF.

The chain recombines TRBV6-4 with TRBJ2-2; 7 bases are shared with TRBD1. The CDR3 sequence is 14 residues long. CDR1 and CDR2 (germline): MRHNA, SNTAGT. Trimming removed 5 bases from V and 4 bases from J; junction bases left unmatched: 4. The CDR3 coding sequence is TGTGCCAGCAGTCGACAGGGCGGCACCGGGGAGCTGTTTTTT. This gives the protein CASSRQGGTGELFF.

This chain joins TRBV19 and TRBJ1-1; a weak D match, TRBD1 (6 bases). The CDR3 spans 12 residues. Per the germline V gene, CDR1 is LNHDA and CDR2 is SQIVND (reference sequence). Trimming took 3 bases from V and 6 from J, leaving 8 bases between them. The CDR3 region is CASSIGGSEAFF. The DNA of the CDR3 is TGTGCCAGTAGTATTGGGGGCTCTGAAGCTTTCTTT.